The subject of this entry is one T cell receptor beta chain. The sample comes from a study of blood T cell repertoires in COVID-19. Profiled with immunoSEQ multiplex PCR; TCRdb holds only in-frame clones, not every one. The sample includes some 300,000 clones, roughly 91% of them seen just once. CDR3 length equals 14 residues. The ends were cut back, 6 bases at V and 7 bases at J, with 16 bases in the middle. Germline lookup yields CDR1 MDHEN and CDR2 SYDVKM. The material sequenced was PBMCs or T cells enriched from blood (not recorded which). The origin of this receptor is a woman aged 30 to 39 who had recovered from COVID-19. The chain joins TRBV28 to TRBJ2-1, with D unresolved. The CDR3 DNA reads TGTGCCAGCAGCCCTATAATGTCCGGGAATGAGCAGTTCTTC. This codes for CASSPIMSGNEQFF. Full variable domain (missing parts from reference TRBV28 and TRBJ2-1): DVKVTQSSRYLVKRTGEKVFLECVQDMDHENMFWYRQDPGLGLRLIYFSYDVKMKEKGDIPEGYSVSREKKERFSLILESASTNQTSMYLCASSPIMSGNEQFFGPGTRLTVL.